This T cell receptor beta chain stems from a study of blood T cell repertoires in COVID-19. Study summary: COVID-19 samples from acute and convalescent phases originated in the United States, Italy and Spain.

The repertoire was sequenced with immunoSEQ multiplex PCR; TCRdb's copy has only in-frame clones and lacks some. The table records 350,000 or so clones, about 87% of them present only once. V shed 5 bases and J shed 0 bases, with 13 bases lying between them. Germline V gives CDR1 MNHEY, CDR2 SMNVEV (reference sequence). This CDR3 comprises 15 residues. This clone was seen only once. Other DNA sequences in the sample encode the same CDR3. The sequenced sample was peripheral blood. The chain has TRBV27 and TRBJ1-1; D is uncertain. The origin of this receptor is a woman in her twenties or thirties with COVID-19, enrolled during active disease. CDR3 nucleotides: TGTGCCAGCAGTCCCTGGACGGGAATGAACACTGAAGCTTTCTTT. It encodes CASSPWTGMNTEAFF.